One and the same sample provided the 17 T cell receptor beta chains below, sequenced in a study of shared clonotypes between healthy human individuals (dated by TCRdb to about 2020). The library came from the immunoSEQ multiplex PCR assay. TCRdb took over this immuneACCESS table, retaining in-frame rearrangements with V and J assigned. Such tables are incomplete; in checked studies, under half of the missing clones stem from an unresolved V gene, and the remainder is unexplained. The sample includes some 490,000 clones, with 70% to 80% observed a single time. The top ten clones comprise about 12% of the sample. The sample was PBMCs. The receptors here all came from a woman between 40 and 55 years old in good health. Some clones in this sample may be carry-over from other donors' samples.

J is TRBJ2-7 and V is TRBV5-4; 9 bases are shared with TRBD2. Germline trimming cut 5 bases from V and 2 bases from J; bases unmatched to any gene: 8. The CDR3 loop spans 15 amino acids. Germline V lookup: CDR1 SGHNT, CDR2 YYREEE (reference sequence). CDR3 coding DNA: TGTGCCAGCAGTTTCGGGACTAGCACCACCTACGAGCAGTACTTC. The encoded protein is CASSFGTSTTYEQYF.

The chain recombines TRBV28 with TRBJ1-1; D is undetermined. The CDR3 length is 15 residues. V lost 5 bases to trimming and J lost 0 bases, with 13 bases between them. CDR1 is MDHEN and CDR2 is SYDVKM in the germline V gene. This chain's CDR3 is CASSNGGHLNTEAFF. CDR3 nucleotide sequence: TGTGCCAGCAGTAATGGTGGGCACCTGAACACTGAAGCTTTCTTT. The full variable domain, rest sourced from reference TRBV28 and TRBJ1-1, is DVKVTQSSRYLVKRTGEKVFLECVQDMDHENMFWYRQDPGLGLRLIYFSYDVKMKEKGDIPEGYSVSREKKERFSLILESASTNQTSMYLCASSNGGHLNTEAFFGQGTRLTVV.

V and J are TRBV19 and TRBJ1-5; 7 nucleotides match TRBD1. Trimming removed 6 bases from V and 2 bases from J; junction bases left unmatched: 4. Per germline, CDR1 LNHDA and CDR2 SQIVND (reference sequence). CDR3 size: 14 residues. The CDR3 is CASSVGQRNQPQHF. CDR3 bases: TGTGCCAGTAGCGTGGGACAGCGCAATCAGCCCCAGCATTTT.

The V gene is TRBV4-1, the J gene TRBJ2-2, with 7 bases identical to TRBD2. This CDR3 is built from 18 residues. J was trimmed by 5 bases and V by 0 bases; bases with no gene match: 12. The germline gives CDR1 MGHRA, CDR2 YSYEKL. This CDR3 is CASSQDSLRFGGTGELFF. CDR3 in DNA: TGCGCCAGCAGCCAAGACAGCCTTCGCTTCGGGGGGACCGGGGAGCTGTTTTTT.

Points on this clone: A read error is likely here: a far larger clone is one base away. The V and J genes are TRBV2 and TRBJ1-1; D not resolved. The germline V and J ends were trimmed by 2 bases and 1 base, with 5 bases remaining between them. Germline V gene data show CDR1 as SNHLY and CDR2 as FYNNEI. The CDR3 sequence is 13 residues long. The DNA for the CDR3 is TGTGCCAGCAGTGAACAGACGAACACTGAAGCTTTCTTT. Translation gives CASSEQTNTEAFF. The full variable domain, in which reference TRBV2 and TRBJ1-1 provide the parts outside the CDR3, is EPEVTQTPSHQVTQMGQEVILRCVPISNHLYFYWYRQILGQKVEFLVSFYNNEISEKSEIFDDQFSVERPDGSNFTLKIRSTKLEDSAMYFCASSEQTNTEAFFGQGTRLTVV.

This chain uses TRBV7-8 with TRBJ2-2, with D maybe TRBD2 (5 bases). The CDR3 sequence is 14 residues long. Germline V gene sequence: CDR1 SGHVS, CDR2 FQNEAQ. V was trimmed by 7 bases and J by 7 bases, leaving 16 bases between them. CDR3 nucleotide sequence: TGTGCCAGCACTCAAAGCTTGCGGGTCGGGGAGCTGTTTTTT. It translates to CASTQSLRVGELFF. Using reference TRBV7-8 and TRBJ2-2 for the parts outside the CDR3, the full variable domain is GAGVSQSPRYKVAKRGQDVALRCDPISGHVSLFWYQQALGQGPEFLTYFQNEAQLDKSGLPSDRFFAERPEGSVSTLKIQRTQQEDSAVYLCASTQSLRVGELFFGEGSRLTVL.

The chain is built from TRBV5-1 and TRBJ1-2, with no clear D. CDR1 SGHRS and CDR2 YFSETQ come from the germline V gene. This CDR3 contains 15 residues. V lost 6 bases, J lost 0 bases, and 15 bases lay in between. The CDR3 bases are TGCGCCAGCAAGGGTTTAGAGGGATCTAACTATGGCTACACCTTC. It encodes CASKGLEGSNYGYTF. Full variable domain (rest looked up from reference TRBV5-1 and TRBJ1-2): KAGVTQTPRYLIKTRGQQVTLSCSPISGHRSVSWYQQTPGQGLQFLFEYFSETQRNKGNFPGRFSGRQFSNSRSEMNVSTLELGDSALYLCASKGLEGSNYGYTFGSGTRLTVV.

This clone was detected a few times. The J gene is TRBJ2-2, the V gene TRBV30; weak D call: TRBD2 (6 bases). The V and J ends lost 4 bases and 6 bases respectively, with 12 bases between them. The CDR3 sequence is 13 residues long. Germline V gene lookup returns CDR1 GTSNPN and CDR2 SVGIG (reference sequence). The CDR3 region has the DNA TGTGCCTGGAAGAGAGTAGCGGCCGGGGAGCTGTTTTTT. It translates to CAWKRVAAGELFF.

This clone has more than one count but fewer than ten. The chain joins TRBV5-1 to TRBJ2-1, with D unclear. This CDR3 spans 13 amino acids. V shed 2 bases and J shed 6 bases, with 9 bases lying between them. CDR1 and CDR2 (germline): SGHRS, YFSETQ. CDR3 protein: CASSFNYFNEQFF. In DNA, the CDR3 is TGCGCCAGCAGCTTTAACTATTTCAATGAGCAGTTCTTC.

The chain joins TRBV28 to TRBJ2-7; 9 positions match TRBD1. The ends lost 5 bases at V and 0 bases at J; junction bases unmatched: 8. The CDR3 contains 16 residues. Per germline, CDR1 MDHEN and CDR2 SYDVKM. This chain's CDR3 is CASSPPGQGTSYEQYF. The CDR3 nucleotides are TGTGCCAGCAGTCCGCCGGGACAGGGCACCTCCTACGAGCAGTACTTC.

The chain links TRBV5-4 to TRBJ2-1; 13 bases match TRBD2. The V segment lost 0 bases and the J segment 8 bases; nucleotides outside the gene matches: 8. The germline CDR1 and CDR2 sequences are SGHNT and YYREEE (reference sequence). The CDR3 runs 17 residues. This chain's CDR3 is CASSLGRTSGRGDEQFF. Here the CDR3 DNA reads TGTGCCAGCAGCTTGGGCAGGACTAGCGGGAGAGGAGATGAGCAGTTCTTC.

The chain has TRBV6-6 and TRBJ1-2; a weak D match, TRBD1 (5 bases). V was shortened by 6 bases and J by 3 bases, with 8 bases between the two germline ends. The CDR3 is 12 residues long. CDR1 and CDR2 (germline): MNHNY, SVGAGI (reference sequence). CDR3 sequence: CASSPRDYGYTF. CDR3 coding DNA: TGTGCCAGCAGCCCCAGGGACTATGGCTACACCTTC.

Note on this clone: An end of the junction does not agree with germline; a read error may underlie this. The genes are TRBV7-7 and TRBJ2-1, with TRBD2 matching over 9 bases. The germline CDR1 and CDR2 sequences are SSHAT and FNYEAQ (reference sequence). The CDR3 is made up of 14 amino acids. CDR3 region: CASSLIAGDNEQFF. As DNA, the CDR3 is TGTGCTAGCAGCTTAATAGCGGGAGACAATGAGCAGTTCTTC.

In nucleotides, the CDR3 is TGTGCCAGCAGCGTAGGGCCCCTAGCGGGGGAGCACAATGAGCAGTTCTTC. Protein: CASSVGPLAGEHNEQFF. The chain employs TRBV9 and TRBJ2-1; 10 bases line up with TRBD2. With V trimmed by 0 bases and J by 5 bases, 8 bases remained unmatched. Germline V gene data show CDR1 as SGDLS and CDR2 as YYNGEE. This CDR3 contains 17 residues.

Only a few counts were recorded for this clone. The CDR3 protein is CASSLGRGQQETQYF. CDR3 nucleotide sequence: TGCGCCAGCAGCTTGGGCCGGGGACAGCAAGAGACCCAGTACTTC. The rearrangement joins TRBV5-1 to TRBJ2-5, with 7 bases that match TRBD1. V was clipped by 0 bases and J by 2 bases; unmatched bases: 4. CDR1 SGHRS and CDR2 YFSETQ come from the germline V gene. The CDR3 extends over 15 amino acids.

The chain carries TRBV28 and TRBJ2-7; TRBD1 matches 10 bases. This CDR3 contains 16 residues. Germline loops: CDR1 MDHEN, CDR2 SYDVKM. J gave up 6 bases and V 6 bases, and 14 bases lay outside the gene matches. CDR3 nucleotides: TGTGCCAGCAGAAGACAGGGGGCTAGATTATCCGGCGAGCAGTACTTC. Translated, it gives CASRRQGARLSGEQYF.

This clone was seen once. CDR3 amino acids: CASSQGASDTGELFF. The CDR3 DNA reads TGTGCCAGCAGTCAGGGGGCTTCGGACACCGGGGAGCTGTTTTTT. This chain connects TRBV6-6 to TRBJ2-2, with 8 positions matching TRBD1. This CDR3 spans 15 amino acids. After removal of 5 bases from V and 3 bases from J, the junction contained 5 bases not matched to a gene. Germline V gene sequence: CDR1 MNHNY, CDR2 SVGAGI (reference sequence).